Listed here are 12 T cell receptor beta chains from one sample, sequenced in a study of T cells in localized non-small cell lung cancer. Profiled with immunoSEQ multiplex PCR; TCRdb holds only in-frame clones, not every one. The sample records roughly 19,000 clones, approximately 83% being singletons. The sequencing used peripheral blood, collected before any cancer treatment. The receptors shown here come from a man aged 40 to 70 with stage I lung adenocarcinoma.

J is TRBJ1-1 and V is TRBV28; tentative D call: TRBD1 (5 bases). Per the germline V gene, CDR1 is MDHEN and CDR2 is SYDVKM. Trimming shortened V by 6 bases and J by 3 bases, and 17 bases separated the two germline ends. This CDR3 comprises 15 residues. The CDR3 region is CASSHRLGQDTEAFF. For the CDR3, the DNA is TGTGCCAGCAGCCACCGGTTGGGGCAGGACACTGAAGCTTTCTTT.

This chain links TRBV9 with TRBJ2-7, with 7 bases that match TRBD1. CDR3 size: 13 residues. Trimming removed 4 bases from V and 3 bases from J; junction bases left unmatched: 4. CDR1 and CDR2 (germline): SGDLS, YYNGEE. CDR3 sequence (DNA): TGTGCCAGCAGCCAGGGACAGTTCTACGAGCAGTACTTC. It codes for CASSQGQFYEQYF.

This sequence joins TRBV6-5 and TRBJ2-5; D ambiguous. The CDR3 consists of 13 residues. Trimming pared 2 bases from V and 0 bases from J, leaving 4 bases between. Germline-derived CDR1 and CDR2 are MNHEY and SVGAGI. CDR3 region: CASSYEDQETQYF. The CDR3 nucleotides are TGTGCCAGCAGTTACGAGGACCAAGAGACCCAGTACTTC.

The chain employs TRBV19 and TRBJ1-2; 10 bases match TRBD1. The CDR3 has 13 residues. The V gene's germline CDR1 is LNHDA and CDR2 SQIVND (reference sequence). V shed 9 bases, J shed 4 bases, and the junction held 5 bases outside the gene matches. CDR3 sequence: CASGTGEGYGYTF. DNA for the CDR3: TGTGCCAGCGGGACAGGGGAAGGCTATGGCTACACCTTC.

The V gene is TRBV29-1, the J gene TRBJ2-3, with TRBD1 as a possible D gene (7 bases). Germline CDR1 and CDR2: SQVTM and ANQGSEA. Trimming took 5 bases from V and 4 from J, leaving 19 bases between them. There are 15 residues in the CDR3. The CDR3 coding sequence is TGCAGCGTTTGCCTCGTGGCAGGGGGGTCAGATACGCAGTATTTT. Its protein product is CSVCLVAGGSDTQYF.

This chain joins TRBV5-6 and TRBJ2-1; D is perhaps TRBD2 (6 bases). Trimming left V 4 bases short and J 9 bases short, with 17 bases between. The CDR3 is 14 amino acids. CDR1 SGHDT and CDR2 YYEEEE come from the germline V gene. The CDR3 loop is CASSARRGWTEQFF. In DNA, the CDR3 is TGTGCCAGCAGCGCCCGTCGGGGGTGGACTGAGCAGTTCTTC.

The chain employs TRBV2 and TRBJ1-2; the D gene is possibly TRBD1 (6 bases). Germline assignment: CDR1 SNHLY and CDR2 FYNNEI. This CDR3 is 13 amino acids long. Trimming cost V 7 bases and J 7 bases, with 16 bases left between them. The CDR3 sequence: CASILYRDSGYTF. Here the CDR3 DNA reads TGTGCCAGCATCCTATACAGGGACTCTGGCTACACCTTC.

The rearrangement joins TRBV7-2 to TRBJ2-5; TRBD1 might be the D (6 bases). V lost 5 bases, J lost 4 bases, and 14 bases lay in between. CDR1 SGHTA and CDR2 FQGNSA come from the germline V gene. This CDR3 is 14 amino acids long. CDR3 sequence reads: CASSGGHRRETQYF. The CDR3 nucleotides read TGTGCCAGCAGCGGGGGACATCGGAGAGAGACCCAGTACTTC.

The chain recombines TRBV7-9 with TRBJ2-3; no definite D call. The CDR3 is made up of 16 amino acids. Trimming pared 5 bases from V and 2 bases from J, leaving 17 bases between. The V gene's germline CDR1 is SEHNR and CDR2 FQNEAQ (reference sequence). In DNA, the CDR3 is TGTGCCAGCAGCAATTCTCTAAGCGTGTTCACAGATACGCAGTATTTT. It specifies CASSNSLSVFTDTQYF. Combining the CDR3 with reference TRBV7-9 and TRBJ2-3 gives the whole variable domain DTGVSQNPRHKITKRGQNVTFRCDPISEHNRLYWYRQTLGQGPEFLTYFQNEAQLEKSRLLSDRFSAERPKGSFSTLEIQRTEQGDSAMYLCASSNSLSVFTDTQYFGPGTRLTVL.

The chain recombines TRBV7-9 with TRBJ2-3, with 8 bases matching TRBD2. Trimming cost V 6 bases and J 6 bases; bases outside gene matches: 11. Germline assignment: CDR1 SEHNR and CDR2 FQNEAQ (reference sequence). The CDR3 consists of 15 residues. As DNA, the CDR3 is TGTGCCAGCAGGGTCGGGCGGGAGGCCGCGGATACGCAGTATTTT. It codes for CASRVGREAADTQYF. The complete variable domain, with remaining parts taken from reference TRBV7-9 and TRBJ2-3, reads DTGVSQNPRHKITKRGQNVTFRCDPISEHNRLYWYRQTLGQGPEFLTYFQNEAQLEKSRLLSDRFSAERPKGSFSTLEIQRTEQGDSAMYLCASRVGREAADTQYFGPGTRLTVL.

V and J are TRBV11-2 and TRBJ2-6; D ambiguous. The CDR3 contains 17 residues. The germline CDR1 and CDR2 sequences are SGHAT and FQNNGV. V was pared by 1 base and J by 1 base, with 11 bases between. The CDR3 spells CASSLVGRTSGANVLTF. The CDR3 bases are TGTGCCAGCAGCTTAGTCGGCAGAACATCTGGGGCCAACGTCCTGACTTTC.

The chain employs TRBV6-6 and TRBJ2-7, with unresolved D. CDR3 size: 16 residues. With 3 bases removed from V and 5 bases from J, the gap between germline ends came to 20 bases. From germline, CDR1 is MNHNY and CDR2 SVGAGI (reference sequence). The CDR3 reads CASSYAGRVTDHEQYF. For the CDR3, the DNA is TGTGCCAGCAGTTATGCCGGCCGGGTCACAGACCACGAGCAGTACTTC.